These 30 T cell receptor beta chains were sequenced from one sample in a study of blood T cell repertoires in COVID-19. TCRdb's table, derived via immunoSEQ multiplex PCR, lists solely in-frame clones and lacks some. The data show about 100,000 clones, with approximately 86% seen just once and roughly 5% held by the top ten. The sample taken for sequencing was peripheral blood. These receptors originate from a human donor in a cohort sampled during active COVID-19.

This chain connects TRBV30 to TRBJ2-7; possible D gene TRBD2, 5 bases. In germline, CDR1 is GTSNPN, CDR2 SVGIG (reference sequence). This CDR3 is 14 amino acids long. Trimming removed 2 bases from V and 2 bases from J, with 13 bases in between. The CDR3 region is CAWSIGVGPYEQYF. The CDR3 DNA reads as TGTGCCTGGAGTATCGGGGTAGGCCCCTACGAGCAGTACTTC. The full variable domain, its missing parts supplied by reference TRBV30 and TRBJ2-7, is SQTIHQWPATLVQPVGSPLSLECTVEGTSNPNLYWYRQAAGRGLQLLFYSVGIGQISSEVPQNLSASRPQDRQFILSSKKLLLSDSGFYLCAWSIGVGPYEQYFGPGTRLTVT.

The chain joins TRBV3-1 (or the pseudogene TRBV3-2) to TRBJ2-3, with D possibly matching TRBD2 (7 bases). The ends were cut back, 3 bases at V and 0 bases at J, with 10 bases in the middle. This CDR3 region has 15 residues. CDR1 LGHDT and CDR2 YNNKEL come from the germline V gene (reference sequence). The CDR3, as DNA: TGTGCCAGCAGCCAGGGGGGGGCTAGCACAGATACGCAGTATTTT. Protein: CASSQGGASTDTQYF.

CDR3 nucleotides: TGCGCCAGCAGCACAACCGGGACTAGGGGCGAGCAGTACTTC. This encodes CASSTTGTRGEQYF. The rearrangement links TRBV5-1 to TRBJ2-7; 8 bases are shared with TRBD2. V was pared by 4 bases and J by 6 bases, with 9 bases of the junction left unmatched. CDR1 SGHRS and CDR2 YFSETQ come from the germline V gene. The CDR3 totals 14 residues.

The gene calls are TRBV5-1 and TRBJ1-1, with no clear D. This CDR3 has 13 amino acids. Per germline, CDR1 SGHRS and CDR2 YFSETQ. V lost 0 bases and J 5 bases, leaving 8 bases between the germline ends. The CDR3 nucleotides read TGCGCCAGCAGCTTGGGGGCCCAGACTGAAGCTTTCTTT. As protein: CASSLGAQTEAFF.

This clone was seen a single time. The genes are TRBV4-3 and TRBJ1-4; D is unresolved. Germline-derived CDR1 and CDR2 are LGHNA and YSLEER. The CDR3 sequence is 14 residues long. Trimming cost V 1 base and J 12 bases, with 15 bases left between them. The CDR3 here is CASSQGLGSGELFF. In DNA, the CDR3 is TGCGCCAGCAGCCAAGGTCTCGGAAGCGGGGAACTGTTTTTT.

This chain links TRBV4-1 with TRBJ2-5, with D perhaps matching TRBD2 (6 bases). The length of the CDR3 is 16 residues. CDR1 is MGHRA and CDR2 is YSYEKL in the germline V gene. The V end was cut by 7 bases, the J end by 4 bases, with 22 bases between. CDR3 bases: TGCGCCAGCAACAGTGGAGGGAAGGGGCCTGGAGAGACCCAGTACTTC. Amino acid sequence: CASNSGGKGPGETQYF.

The chain links TRBV10-2 to TRBJ1-5; D unresolved. The V end lost 0 bases, the J end lost 4 bases, and 7 bases lay between the germline ends. Germline CDR1 reads WSHSY; CDR2 reads SAAADI. The CDR3 totals 14 residues. The CDR3 nucleotides are TGCGCCAGCAGTGAGTCTTCGGGAAATCAGCCCCAGCATTTT. Translated, it gives CASSESSGNQPQHF.

The chain uses TRBV3-1 (or the pseudogene TRBV3-2) and TRBJ2-7, with 11 positions matching TRBD2. V trimming: 4 bases; J trimming: 0 bases; junction bases outside the gene matches: 8. This CDR3 has 17 residues. Germline V gives CDR1 LGHDT, CDR2 YNNKEL (reference sequence). The CDR3: CASSPTLAGGSSYEQYF. DNA for the CDR3: TGTGCCAGCAGCCCCACCCTAGCGGGAGGTTCCTCCTACGAGCAGTACTTC.

The chain recombines TRBV12-3 or TRBV12-4 with TRBJ1-1; TRBD1 aligns across 8 bases. Trimming at V came to 6 bases and at J to 7 bases, leaving 1 base not matched to a gene. The CDR3 is made up of 11 amino acids. DNA for the CDR3: TGTGCCAGCAGCGACAGGGGTGAAGCTTTCTTT. Protein sequence: CASSDRGEAFF.

This chain links TRBV7-9 with TRBJ2-5, with D unclear. The germline V gene has CDR1 SEHNR and CDR2 FQNEAQ (reference sequence). With 4 bases removed from V and 0 bases from J, the gap between germline ends came to 9 bases. CDR3 length: 14 amino acids. CDR3 loop: CASSSTGHQETQYF. The DNA for the CDR3 is TGTGCCAGCAGCTCCACGGGTCACCAAGAGACCCAGTACTTC.

This chain uses TRBV27 with TRBJ2-1, with TRBD2 matching 9 bases. Trimming took 2 bases from V and 9 from J; bases not matched to a gene: 5. CDR3 length: 14 amino acids. Germline-derived CDR1 and CDR2 are MNHEY and SMNVEV (reference sequence). CDR3 nucleotide sequence: TGTGCCAGCAGTTTACTAGCGGGGCCTGGTGAGCAGTTCTTC. This sequence encodes CASSLLAGPGEQFF.

The V gene is TRBV5-1, the J gene TRBJ2-5; D perhaps matches TRBD2 (5 bases). CDR1 and CDR2 from the germline V gene are SGHRS and YFSETQ. Deletions cut 4 bases from V and 1 base from J, with 17 bases between. This CDR3 contains 16 residues. CDR3 coding DNA: TGCGCCAGCAGCCAGCCCCCCGGAGAGGGCCAAGAGACCCAGTACTTC. It codes for CASSQPPGEGQETQYF. Full variable domain (rest looked up from reference TRBV5-1 and TRBJ2-5): KAGVTQTPRYLIKTRGQQVTLSCSPISGHRSVSWYQQTPGQGLQFLFEYFSETQRNKGNFPGRFSGRQFSNSRSEMNVSTLELGDSALYLCASSQPPGEGQETQYFGPGTRLLVL.

This chain connects TRBV9 to TRBJ1-2; 9 bases match TRBD1. CDR1 and CDR2 (germline): SGDLS, YYNGEE. V shed 3 bases and J 4 bases; nucleotides not matched to a gene: 10. This CDR3 spans 16 amino acids. CDR3 residues: CASSATSTGGGYGYTF. In DNA, the CDR3 is TGTGCCAGCAGCGCAACCTCAACAGGGGGCGGCTATGGCTACACCTTC.

This chain uses TRBV14 with TRBJ2-1; D not resolved. Germline CDR1 is SGHDN and CDR2 is FVKESK. CDR3 length: 16 residues. Trimming left V 4 bases short and J 0 bases short, with 13 bases between. The chain's CDR3 is CASSPRVRLSYNEQFF. CDR3 nucleotides: TGTGCCAGCAGCCCCCGGGTGCGTCTCTCCTACAATGAGCAGTTCTTC.

The chain uses TRBV5-4 and TRBJ2-5, with 9 positions matching TRBD1. The CDR3 is 15 residues long. V lost 3 bases, J lost 3 bases, and 6 bases stayed unmatched. Germline V lookup: CDR1 SGHNT, CDR2 YYREEE (reference sequence). CDR3 DNA: TGTGCCAGCAGCTATCTTGGGACAGGGAAAGAGACCCAGTACTTC. This encodes CASSYLGTGKETQYF.

The chain joins TRBV7-3 to TRBJ2-5, with a weak D call TRBD2 (5 bases). The germline CDR1 and CDR2 sequences are SGHTA and FQGTGA. The length of the CDR3 is 15 residues. The V end lost 1 base, the J end lost 2 bases, and 11 bases lay between the germline ends. CDR3 bases: TGTGCCAGCAGCTTAAACGCGGGCCGGCAAGAGACCCAGTACTTC. Amino acid sequence: CASSLNAGRQETQYF.

J is TRBJ2-7 and V is TRBV10-2; D not certain. The V gene lost 7 bases and the J gene lost 6 bases, with 16 bases spanning the gap. The germline V gene encodes CDR1 WSHSY and CDR2 SAAADI. This CDR3 is 13 amino acids long. In nucleotides, the CDR3 is TGCGCCAGCAACACACGTGGGCTCGGCGAGCAGTACTTC. The encoded protein is CASNTRGLGEQYF.

The chain couples TRBV7-9 to TRBJ2-1, with TRBD2 identical over 8 bases. The V gene's germline CDR1 is SEHNR and CDR2 FQNEAQ (reference sequence). This CDR3 contains 16 residues. Trimming removed 5 bases from V and 2 bases from J; junction bases left unmatched: 8. CDR3 sequence (DNA): TGTGCCAGCAGCCCCTTAAGCGGGAGTCCCTACAATGAGCAGTTCTTC. Translation: CASSPLSGSPYNEQFF.

The chain has TRBV5-1 and TRBJ2-5; 10 bases align to TRBD1. Trimming removed 3 bases from V and 6 bases from J; junction bases left unmatched: 11. The V gene's germline CDR1 is SGHRS and CDR2 YFSETQ. The CDR3 has 16 residues. CDR3 in amino acids: CASSSLRDRGAQTQYF. CDR3 bases: TGCGCCAGCAGCTCGTTGAGGGACAGGGGTGCGCAGACCCAGTACTTC.

The V and J genes are TRBV5-1 and TRBJ2-1, with 8 bases lining up with TRBD2. Germline V CDR1 and CDR2: SGHRS, YFSETQ. This CDR3 has 16 residues. Trimming cost V 0 bases and J 4 bases; bases outside gene matches: 6. In DNA, the CDR3 is TGCGCCAGCAGCTTGGTACCAGCGGGAGTATACAATGAGCAGTTCTTC. Its translation is CASSLVPAGVYNEQFF.

The chain employs TRBV19 and TRBJ2-7; TRBD1 agrees at 8 bases. This CDR3 has 14 amino acids. Germline-derived CDR1 and CDR2 are LNHDA and SQIVND (reference sequence). With 5 bases clipped from V and 4 bases from J, the junction kept 7 bases outside the gene matches. In nucleotides, the CDR3 is TGTGCCAGTAGTCGCCAGGGGGCTGGGTACGAGCAGTACTTC. This encodes CASSRQGAGYEQYF.

The gene calls are TRBV19 and TRBJ1-4; unclear D gene. Germline V lookup: CDR1 LNHDA, CDR2 SQIVND (reference sequence). The CDR3 is made up of 15 amino acids. Trimming left V 7 bases short and J 8 bases short, with 20 bases between. CDR3 residues: CASNPRGPEREKLFF. The CDR3, as DNA: TGTGCCAGTAACCCAAGAGGGCCAGAGAGAGAAAAACTGTTTTTT.

The chain joins TRBV15 to TRBJ1-1; D is perhaps TRBD1 (5 bases). Trimming shortened V by 3 bases and J by 7 bases, and 9 bases separated the two germline ends. CDR1 and CDR2 from the germline V gene are LNHNV and YYDKDF (reference sequence). The CDR3 totals 12 residues. The chain's CDR3 is CATSSTQGEAFF. In DNA, the CDR3 is TGTGCCACCAGCAGCACGCAGGGTGAAGCTTTCTTT.

The chain combines TRBV18 with TRBJ1-3; the D is unclear. CDR3 length: 15 amino acids. Per germline, CDR1 KGHSH and CDR2 LQKENI. The V end lost 2 bases, the J end lost 0 bases, and 8 bases lay between the germline ends. The CDR3 DNA reads as TGTGCCAGCTCACCAAGCGAAGTCTCTGGAAACACCATATATTTT. It codes for CASSPSEVSGNTIYF.

The V gene is TRBV4-1, the J gene TRBJ1-1; TRBD1 is a possible D gene (6 bases). V gave up 10 bases and J gave up 0 bases, with 9 bases separating them. Germline lookup yields CDR1 MGHRA and CDR2 YSYEKL. CDR3 length: 12 residues. DNA of the CDR3: TGCGCCACCAGGGGAGTGAACACTGAAGCTTTCTTT. Translation: CATRGVNTEAFF.

The rearrangement joins TRBV30 to TRBJ1-1; D unclear. Germline CDR1 reads GTSNPN; CDR2 reads SVGIG (reference sequence). V was shortened by 4 bases and J by 1 base, with 7 bases between the two germline ends. CDR3 size: 12 residues. CDR3 sequence (DNA): TGTGCCTGGAACCGAGAGAACACTGAAGCTTTCTTT. It specifies CAWNRENTEAFF.

The chain has TRBV19 and TRBJ2-1, with D possibly matching TRBD2 (5 bases). The V gene's germline CDR1 is LNHDA and CDR2 SQIVND (reference sequence). V lost 1 base and J 0 bases, leaving 10 bases between the germline ends. The CDR3 is made up of 16 amino acids. This chain's CDR3 is CASSIVRVSSYNEQFF. The CDR3 bases are TGTGCCAGTAGTATAGTGAGGGTGAGCTCCTACAATGAGCAGTTCTTC.

This sequence joins TRBV9 and TRBJ2-1; maybe TRBD2 (5 bases). The CDR3 runs to 15 residues. Deletions cut 0 bases from V and 7 bases from J, with 14 bases between. Germline V gives CDR1 SGDLS, CDR2 YYNGEE. CDR3 sequence: CASSVVGPGENEQFF. The CDR3 nucleotides read TGTGCCAGCAGCGTAGTTGGCCCCGGGGAGAATGAGCAGTTCTTC. Looking up the rest from reference TRBV9 and TRBJ2-1 gives the full variable domain: DSGVTQTPKHLITATGQRVTLRCSPRSGDLSVYWYQQSLDQGLQFLIQYYNGEERAKGNILERFSAQQFPDLHSELNLSSLELGDSALYFCASSVVGPGENEQFFGPGTRLTVL.

The chain couples TRBV3-1 (or the pseudogene TRBV3-2) to TRBJ2-7; 10 bases line up with TRBD2. This CDR3 has 14 amino acids. Germline CDR1 reads LGHDT; CDR2 reads YNNKEL (reference sequence). The trim removed 8 bases at V and 2 bases at J, leaving 6 bases unmatched. CDR3 nucleotide sequence: TGTGCCAGCTCTACTAGCGGGATAACCTACGAGCAGTACTTC. It is translated as CASSTSGITYEQYF.

The rearrangement joins TRBV4-3 to TRBJ1-1, with D unclear. Germline V gives CDR1 LGHNA, CDR2 YSLEER. Trimming shortened V by 4 bases and J by 0 bases, and 9 bases separated the two germline ends. CDR3 length: 14 amino acids. CDR3 loop: CASSLAALNTEAFF. CDR3 coding DNA: TGCGCCAGCAGCCTGGCGGCCTTGAACACTGAAGCTTTCTTT.